The 17 T cell receptor beta chains presented below share a single source sample, sequenced in a study of cytomegalovirus exposure and HLA in healthy donors. Sequenced by immunoSEQ multiplex PCR; TCRdb stores in-frame clones only, minus some. The repertoire has about 40,000 clones, roughly 93% of them found once; the top ten carry about 2.1%. Sequencing input: PBMCs. The receptors derive from a woman younger than 30 in good health and CMV-seronegative.

CDR3 residues: CASSIGGGAADTQYF. The CDR3 coding sequence is TGCGCCAGCAGCATAGGAGGGGGGGCCGCAGATACGCAGTATTTT. The V and J genes are TRBV5-1 and TRBJ2-3, with a weak D call TRBD2 (7 bases). V was pared by 4 bases and J by 4 bases, with 16 bases between. There are 15 residues in the CDR3. CDR1 is SGHRS and CDR2 is YFSETQ in the germline V gene. Full variable domain (missing parts from reference TRBV5-1 and TRBJ2-3): KAGVTQTPRYLIKTRGQQVTLSCSPISGHRSVSWYQQTPGQGLQFLFEYFSETQRNKGNFPGRFSGRQFSNSRSEMNVSTLELGDSALYLCASSIGGGAADTQYFGPGTRLTVL.

V and J are TRBV6-4 and TRBJ1-1; 7 bases align to TRBD1. The V and J ends lost 4 bases and 5 bases, in that order; junction bases with no gene match: 7. The germline gives CDR1 MRHNA, CDR2 SNTAGT. CDR3 length: 14 amino acids. CDR3 sequence: CASSAGQGVTEAFF. The CDR3 nucleotides read TGTGCCAGCAGTGCGGGGCAGGGGGTGACTGAAGCTTTCTTT.

This clone was seen only once. This rearrangement joins TRBV11-2 to TRBJ2-1; a weak D match, TRBD1 (6 bases). There are 18 residues in the CDR3. Germline V gives CDR1 SGHAT, CDR2 FQNNGV. V lost 5 bases and J lost 4, with 24 bases in between. The CDR3 DNA reads TGTGCCAGCAGCCAGCCTAAATACAGCCAGAGGGGGTACAATGAGCAGTTCTTC. It specifies CASSQPKYSQRGYNEQFF.

The chain employs TRBV6-5 and TRBJ2-4, with no clear D. Germline-derived CDR1 and CDR2 are MNHEY and SVGAGI. Deletions cut 4 bases from V and 1 base from J, with 11 bases between. This CDR3 has 15 amino acids. The CDR3 loop reads CASSSAAAAKNIQYF. The DNA of the CDR3 is TGTGCCAGCAGTTCGGCGGCGGCGGCCAAAAACATTCAGTACTTC.

The gene calls are TRBV5-4 and TRBJ2-5; 10 bases align to TRBD1. Germline V CDR1 and CDR2: SGHNT, YYREEE (reference sequence). J lost 3 bases, V lost 5 bases, and 7 bases had no gene match. This CDR3 spans 15 amino acids. As DNA, the CDR3 is TGTGCCAGCAGGATGACCGGACAGGGGGAAGAGACCCAGTACTTC. It is translated as CASRMTGQGEETQYF.

The chain combines TRBV19 with TRBJ1-1, with D hard to call. V gave up 3 bases and J gave up 4 bases, with 12 bases separating them. Germline CDR1 and CDR2: LNHDA and SQIVND (reference sequence). The length of the CDR3 is 14 residues. The CDR3 bases are TGTGCCAGTAGTATGGCAGGCGGGAGCACTGAAGCTTTCTTT. The encoded protein is CASSMAGGSTEAFF.

The rearrangement uses TRBV7-9 and TRBJ2-1; TRBD1 might be the D (5 bases). The CDR3 loop spans 16 amino acids. The V gene's germline CDR1 is SEHNR and CDR2 FQNEAQ (reference sequence). Trimming took 6 bases from V and 1 from J, leaving 16 bases between them. The CDR3 bases are TGTGCCAGCAGGTTTGCACCAGGGTTTTCCTACAATGAGCAGTTCTTC. Translation gives CASRFAPGFSYNEQFF. Using reference TRBV7-9 and TRBJ2-1 for the parts outside the CDR3, the full variable domain is DTGVSQNPRHKITKRGQNVTFRCDPISEHNRLYWYRQTLGQGPEFLTYFQNEAQLEKSRLLSDRFSAERPKGSFSTLEIQRTEQGDSAMYLCASRFAPGFSYNEQFFGPGTRLTVL.

This clone appeared once. The chain has TRBV6-4 and TRBJ1-1; maybe TRBD1 (6 bases). Germline CDR1 MRHNA, CDR2 SNTAGT. V lost 0 bases to trimming and J lost 4 bases, with 15 bases between them. CDR3 length: 16 amino acids. Here the CDR3 reads CASSDSGEGGGTEAFF. As DNA, the CDR3 is TGTGCCAGCAGTGACTCGGGGGAGGGGGGAGGCACTGAAGCTTTCTTT.

The V gene is TRBV11-2, the J gene TRBJ2-7; no clear D. Trimming shortened V by 6 bases and J by 3 bases, and 15 bases separated the two germline ends. Germline V lookup: CDR1 SGHAT, CDR2 FQNNGV. This CDR3 spans 14 amino acids. CDR3 in DNA: TGTGCCAGCAGAGCCTCGACACTGGACTACGAGCAGTACTTC. It encodes CASRASTLDYEQYF.

This clone has only one observation. This chain links TRBV16 with TRBJ1-4, with D perhaps matching TRBD1 (5 bases). CDR3 length equals 16 residues. Trimming pared 4 bases from V and 10 bases from J, leaving 22 bases between. Germline CDR1 and CDR2: KGHSY and FQNENV. In DNA, the CDR3 is TGTGCCAGCAGCCCCCAATGGACCGGGCGGGGGGGAAAACTGTTTTTT. This encodes CASSPQWTGRGGKLFF.

The chain couples TRBV4-1 to TRBJ2-3; 8 nucleotides line up with TRBD1. CDR1 is MGHRA, CDR2 YSYEKL, per germline. This CDR3 comprises 16 residues. J gave up 4 bases and V 5 bases, and 11 bases lay outside the gene matches. The CDR3 nucleotides read TGCGCCAGCAGCTCCCCCGGGCAGGGGGCTGCAGATACGCAGTATTTT. As protein: CASSSPGQGAADTQYF.

This rearrangement joins TRBV7-2 to TRBJ2-7; 9 nucleotides match TRBD2. V dropped 1 base and J dropped 0; count of bases not matched to a gene: 10. The germline V gene has CDR1 SGHTA and CDR2 FQGNSA. The CDR3 contains 18 residues. CDR3 coding DNA: TGTGCCAGCAGCTTAGGTCTCGGCCTAGCGGGGAGCTCCTACGAGCAGTACTTC. Translating it yields CASSLGLGLAGSSYEQYF.

The chain recombines TRBV25-1 with TRBJ2-1; 10 bases map to TRBD2. Germline V CDR1 and CDR2: MGHDK, SYGVNS. CDR3 length: 15 residues. J was trimmed by 3 bases and V by 4 bases; bases with no gene match: 3. The CDR3 is CASSGRLAGYNEQFF. For the CDR3, the DNA is TGTGCCAGCAGTGGACGACTAGCGGGCTACAATGAGCAGTTCTTC.

J is TRBJ2-7 and V is TRBV18; tentative D call: TRBD1 (6 bases). This CDR3 comprises 16 residues. With 3 bases removed from V and 3 bases from J, the gap between germline ends came to 18 bases. CDR1 is KGHSH, CDR2 LQKENI, per germline. As DNA, the CDR3 is TGTGCCAGCTCACCCGGTATACAGGGTGGGCTCTACGAGCAGTACTTC. It codes for CASSPGIQGGLYEQYF.

The rearrangement uses TRBV7-9 and TRBJ2-1; 11 bases match TRBD2. V lost 5 bases to trimming and J lost 6 bases; unmatched junction nucleotides: 9. Germline CDR1 reads SEHNR; CDR2 reads FQNEAQ (reference sequence). CDR3 length: 16 amino acids. In DNA form, the CDR3 reads TGTGCCAGCAGCCAGAGGGGAACTAGCGGGAGCAATGAGCAGTTCTTC. This encodes CASSQRGTSGSNEQFF.

The chain has TRBV2 and TRBJ2-1; D may be TRBD1 (6 bases). CDR3 length: 17 amino acids. Trimming stripped 2 bases from V and 6 bases from J, with 20 bases between. Germline lookup yields CDR1 SNHLY and CDR2 FYNNEI. CDR3 nucleotides: TGTGCCAGCAGTGAAACAGGGTTAGCAGCAACTTTCAATGAGCAGTTCTTC. Translating it yields CASSETGLAATFNEQFF.

This clone came up once. V is TRBV2 and J is TRBJ2-3, with D maybe TRBD2 (6 bases). V shed 3 bases and J shed 4 bases, with 17 bases lying between them. Germline CDR1 and CDR2: SNHLY and FYNNEI. The CDR3 has 16 residues. The CDR3, as DNA: TGTGCCAGCAGTGATGGGTTGGGCAGGGAGGCAGATACGCAGTATTTT. Translation: CASSDGLGREADTQYF.